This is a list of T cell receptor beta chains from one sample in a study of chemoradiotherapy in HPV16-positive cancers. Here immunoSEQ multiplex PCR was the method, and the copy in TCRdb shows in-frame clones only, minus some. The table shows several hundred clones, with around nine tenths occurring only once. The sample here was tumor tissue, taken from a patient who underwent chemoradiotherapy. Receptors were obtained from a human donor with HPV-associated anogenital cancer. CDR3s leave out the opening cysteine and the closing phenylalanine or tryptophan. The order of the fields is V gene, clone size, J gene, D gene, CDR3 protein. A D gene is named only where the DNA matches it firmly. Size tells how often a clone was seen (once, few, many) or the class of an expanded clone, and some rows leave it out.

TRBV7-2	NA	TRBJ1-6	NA	ASSLGGRSPLH
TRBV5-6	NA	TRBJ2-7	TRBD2	ASSLAGTSGIEQY
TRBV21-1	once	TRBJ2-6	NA	ASSKDHRGGGANVLT
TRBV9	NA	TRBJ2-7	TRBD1	ASSAQGAYEQY
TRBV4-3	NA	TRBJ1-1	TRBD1	ASSQRTGGTEAF
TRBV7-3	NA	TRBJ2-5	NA	ASSLTGKGTQY
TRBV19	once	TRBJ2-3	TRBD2	ASTNGGRLAGIDTQY
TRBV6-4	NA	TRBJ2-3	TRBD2	ASSDSYDVSGGKTDTQY
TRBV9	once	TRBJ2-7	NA	ASSVVGNAYEQY
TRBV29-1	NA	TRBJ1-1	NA	SGYSVGEAF
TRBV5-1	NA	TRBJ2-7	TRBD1	ASSSLGMRQGLYEQY